These 5 T cell receptor beta chains originate from one sample sequenced in a study of breast tumors, draining lymph nodes, adjacent tissues. Each CDR3 protein is one row after TCRdb ran MiXCR on the multiplex PCR reads. The sample includes 66,000 or so distinct CDR3 sequences, about 40% of them seen just once. Sequences were obtained from breast tumor tissue. These receptors came from a female donor with breast cancer. Some clones in this sample may be carry-over from other donors' samples.

This clonotype has just a few counts. The junction departs from germline at one end; a sequencing error may be responsible. CDR3 residues: CASGFGYERYF. In DNA form, the CDR3 reads TGTGCTAGTGGTTTTGGTTACGAGCGGTACTTC. V usage is TRBV12-5 and J usage is TRBJ2-7, with no clear D. CDR1 and CDR2 (germline): LGHNT, FRNRAP. CDR3 length: 11 residues. Variable domain in full (rest from reference TRBV12-5 and TRBJ2-7): DARVTQTPRHKVTEMGQEVTMRCQPILGHNTVFWYRQTMMQGLELLAYFRNRAPLDDSGMPKDRFSAEMPDATLATLKIQPSEPRDSAVYFCASGFGYERYFGPGTRLTVT.

V and J are TRBV19 and TRBJ1-4, with a tentative D call TRBD1 (6 bases). With 4 bases removed from V and 7 bases from J, the gap between germline ends came to 19 bases. The CDR3 contains 16 residues. Germline CDR1 LNHDA, CDR2 SQIVND (reference sequence). The CDR3 DNA reads as TGTGCCAGTAGTAGGGTGGGGGGCAGGGCCTCTGAAAAACTGTTTTTT. Translated, it gives CASSRVGGRASEKLFF. Full variable domain (rest looked up from reference TRBV19 and TRBJ1-4): DGGITQSPKYLFRKEGQNVTLSCEQNLNHDAMYWYRQDPGQGLRLIYYSQIVNDFQKGDIAEGYSVSREKKESFPLTVTSAQKNPTAFYLCASSRVGGRASEKLFFGSGTQLSVL.

The chain joins TRBV3-1 to TRBJ2-1; 11 bases agree with TRBD2. Germline CDR1 is LGHDT and CDR2 is YNNKEL (reference sequence). The CDR3 extends over 18 amino acids. Trimming at V came to 0 bases and at J to 4 bases, leaving 8 bases not matched to a gene. The CDR3 here is CASSQDLAGGLPYNEQFF. CDR3 DNA sequence: TGTGCCAGCAGCCAAGATCTAGCGGGAGGCCTACCATACAATGAGCAGTTCTTC.

This clonotype occurred many times. CDR3 nucleotides: TGTGCCAGCAGCCCCCGCAGGTCGAACACCGGGGAGCTGTTTTTT. Its protein is CASSPRRSNTGELFF. The rearrangement uses TRBV13 and TRBJ2-2; no reliable D call. Per germline, CDR1 PRHDT and CDR2 FYEKMQ (reference sequence). Trimming took 5 bases from V and 0 from J, leaving 10 bases between them. CDR3 length: 15 amino acids.

The table lists this clonotype with many counts. A much larger clone is a single base away; this may be a read error. This chain uses TRBV11-2 with TRBJ2-7, with D perhaps TRBD2 (5 bases). The CDR3 contains 13 residues. Germline CDR1 and CDR2: SGHAT and FQNNGV. In DNA, the CDR3 is TGTGCCAGCAGCTTAACGGACTCCTCCGAGCAGTACTTC. Its translation is CASSLTDSSEQYF.